Listed here are 16 T cell receptor beta chains from one sample, sequenced in a study of control samples from healthy donors and cancer patients. Only in-frame clones appear in the TCRdb table, and some are missing; sequencing was by immunoSEQ multiplex PCR. The table has approximately 35,000 clones, 90% to 95% seen once. The sequencing sample was made of PBMCs. All receptors derive from a man aged 35 to 55 with colorectal cancer.

The chain recombines TRBV2 with TRBJ2-7; D uncertain. The V gene lost 6 bases and the J gene lost 3 bases, with 15 bases spanning the gap. CDR3 length: 14 amino acids. Germline loops: CDR1 SNHLY, CDR2 FYNNEI. The CDR3 loop reads CASSATWTNYEQYF. The CDR3 DNA reads as TGTGCCAGCAGCGCCACTTGGACCAACTACGAGCAGTACTTC. The full variable domain, its missing parts supplied by reference TRBV2 and TRBJ2-7, is EPEVTQTPSHQVTQMGQEVILRCVPISNHLYFYWYRQILGQKVEFLVSFYNNEISEKSEIFDDQFSVERPDGSNFTLKIRSTKLEDSAMYFCASSATWTNYEQYFGPGTRLTVT.

The chain combines TRBV6-5 with TRBJ1-5; D is uncertain. The CDR3 is 13 residues long. The V gene lost 2 bases and the J gene lost 1 base, with 3 bases spanning the gap. Germline V gene sequence: CDR1 MNHEY, CDR2 SVGAGI. The CDR3 protein is CASSYGSNQPQHF. The CDR3 DNA reads as TGTGCCAGCAGTTACGGCAGCAATCAGCCCCAGCATTTT.

The chain recombines TRBV3-1 (or the pseudogene TRBV3-2) with TRBJ2-1; D unresolved. Germline lookup yields CDR1 LGHDT and CDR2 YNNKEL (reference sequence). The V end was cut by 2 bases, the J end by 7 bases, with 6 bases between. The CDR3 is made up of 12 amino acids. DNA of the CDR3: TGTGCCAGCAGCCAATTTTTAAATGAGCAGTTCTTC. It is translated as CASSQFLNEQFF.

The J gene is TRBJ1-1, the V gene TRBV5-8; D gene unclear. Germline V CDR1 and CDR2: SGHTS, YDEGEE. The CDR3 runs 11 residues. The V end was cut by 1 base, the J end by 2 bases, with 0 bases between. This CDR3 is CASSLNTEAFF. CDR3 DNA sequence: TGTGCCAGCAGCTTGAACACTGAAGCTTTCTTT.

The chain couples TRBV11-2 to TRBJ2-7; D may be TRBD2 (7 bases). Germline V gives CDR1 SGHAT, CDR2 FQNNGV. This CDR3 is 15 amino acids long. Trimming shortened V by 6 bases and J by 1 base, and 16 bases separated the two germline ends. CDR3 in DNA: TGTGCCAGCAGGTGGGGGGGGGCCGGATCCTACGAGCAGTACTTC. As protein: CASRWGGAGSYEQYF.

The gene calls are TRBV18 and TRBJ1-3, with D uncertain. The CDR3 consists of 17 residues. Germline CDR1 and CDR2: KGHSH and LQKENI. The germline V and J ends were trimmed by 3 bases and 0 bases, with 15 bases remaining between them. CDR3 in DNA: TGTGCCAGCTCACCCCCTGCCGGGTCTGTCTCTGGAAACACCATATATTTT. It codes for CASSPPAGSVSGNTIYF.

The chain joins TRBV18 to TRBJ2-5, with 12 bases aligning to TRBD2. Germline trimming cut 3 bases from V and 7 bases from J; bases unmatched to any gene: 0. CDR1 and CDR2 from the germline V gene are KGHSH and LQKENI. The CDR3 has 13 residues. The CDR3 bases are TGTGCCAGCTCACCGACTAGCGGGGGGACCCAGTACTTC. Translated, it gives CASSPTSGGTQYF.

This sequence joins TRBV5-6 and TRBJ2-1; 7 nucleotides line up with TRBD1. The CDR3 has 13 residues. V was clipped by 3 bases and J by 9 bases; unmatched bases: 6. Germline V CDR1 and CDR2: SGHDT, YYEEEE. CDR3 coding DNA: TGTGCCAGCAGCTCGATTCAGGGGGTTGAGCAGTTCTTC. Encoded protein: CASSSIQGVEQFF.

The genes are TRBV18 and TRBJ2-3; 11 bases fit TRBD2. The CDR3 has 17 residues. J lost 4 bases, V lost 3 bases, and 9 bases had no gene match. From germline, CDR1 is KGHSH and CDR2 LQKENI. This CDR3 is CASSPIAGGTPPDTQYF. The CDR3 DNA sequence: TGTGCCAGCTCACCCATAGCGGGGGGGACTCCCCCAGATACGCAGTATTTT.

The chain couples TRBV9 to TRBJ2-7; D gene unclear. The CDR3 is 15 residues long. V was pared by 3 bases and J by 2 bases, with 15 bases between. The germline CDR1 and CDR2 sequences are SGDLS and YYNGEE. The CDR3 DNA follows: TGTGCCAGCAGCGCCGGAGATCTGAGGACCTACGAGCAGTACTTC. This sequence encodes CASSAGDLRTYEQYF.

The chain combines TRBV9 with TRBJ2-2; D unclear. The CDR3 spans 13 residues. V was clipped by 4 bases and J by 8 bases, with 12 bases between them. Germline assignment: CDR1 SGDLS and CDR2 YYNGEE. The CDR3: CASSFRDRGELFF. The CDR3 DNA is TGTGCCAGCAGCTTCCGTGATCGGGGGGAGCTGTTTTTT. The whole variable domain, filled in from reference TRBV9 and TRBJ2-2, reads DSGVTQTPKHLITATGQRVTLRCSPRSGDLSVYWYQQSLDQGLQFLIQYYNGEERAKGNILERFSAQQFPDLHSELNLSSLELGDSALYFCASSFRDRGELFFGEGSRLTVL.

The V gene is TRBV6-6, the J gene TRBJ1-2; 7 bases agree with TRBD1. The CDR3 is 12 amino acids. Germline V lookup: CDR1 MNHNY, CDR2 SVGAGI (reference sequence). J was trimmed by 7 bases and V by 7 bases; bases with no gene match: 6. CDR3 nucleotide sequence: TGTGCCAGCACCGCGGGACAGAGTGGCTACACCTTC. It translates to CASTAGQSGYTF.

The chain combines TRBV24-1 with TRBJ1-2; 7 nucleotides match TRBD1. V lost 3 bases, J lost 1 base, and 10 bases stayed unmatched. Germline values: CDR1 KGHDR, CDR2 SFDVKD. This CDR3 region has 17 residues. CDR3 region: CATSDPRGQGDNYGYTF. The DNA of the CDR3 is TGTGCCACCAGTGATCCTAGGGGGCAGGGGGATAACTATGGCTACACCTTC.

With regard to this clone: The same CDR3 can be traced to other DNA sequences in this sample. The CDR3 coding sequence is TGCGCCAGTAGGGGCCGTGCAACTAATGAAAAACTGTTTTTT. Amino acid sequence: CASRGRATNEKLFF. This sequence joins TRBV5-1 and TRBJ1-4; tentatively, D is TRBD1 (5 bases). The CDR3 runs to 14 residues. The germline V and J ends were trimmed by 8 bases and 0 bases, with 11 bases remaining between them. Germline CDR1 and CDR2: SGHRS and YFSETQ.

The V call is TRBV5-1, the J call TRBJ2-5, with D hard to call. Trimming stripped 4 bases from V and 1 base from J, with 5 bases between. CDR1 is SGHRS and CDR2 is YFSETQ in the germline V gene. This CDR3 has 12 amino acids. CDR3 DNA sequence: TGCGCCAGCAGCAAACCCCAAGAGACCCAGTACTTC. This codes for CASSKPQETQYF.

The chain uses TRBV3-1 (or the pseudogene TRBV3-2) and TRBJ1-4; D is possibly TRBD1 (5 bases). Trimming removed 2 bases at V and 5 bases at J, with 12 bases between. The CDR3 loop spans 15 amino acids. Germline-derived CDR1 and CDR2 are LGHDT and YNNKEL (reference sequence). CDR3 protein: CASSQWGGRNEKLFF. The CDR3 nucleotides are TGTGCCAGCAGCCAATGGGGGGGTCGCAATGAAAAACTGTTTTTT.